These T cell receptor beta chains were read from a single sample in a study of blood T cells in healthy people across ages. TCRdb recomputed calls from the 5' RACE reads with MiXCR, one row per CDR3 protein. The sample holds some 760,000 distinct CDR3 sequences, just under 25% seen once. The same sample was also studied in work on T cells of mothers and their children.

Material: blood. These receptor sequences come from a boy aged 10-17 years in good health. The CDR3 runs from the conserved cysteine through the conserved F or W. Each record gives: J gene, clone size, V gene, D gene, CDR3 DNA, CDR3 protein. The D gene is left open where the match is weak. Expanded clones are given a class, and other clones once, few, many or no size at all.

>TRBJ2-4|few|TRBV6-2/TRBV6-3|TRBD2
TGTGCCAGCAGATACGCAAGGACAGTCTCGACTAGCGGAGCCAAAAACATTCAGTACTTC
CASRYARTVSTSGAKNIQYF
>TRBJ2-7|few|TRBV27|TRBD2
TGTGCCAGCAGTTTATCCCTCCGGACTAGCGGGGGTCCTTTCGCCAAGCAGTACTTC
CASSLSLRTSGGPFAKQYF
>TRBJ1-1|many|TRBV7-9|TRBD1
TGTGCCAGCAGCTTGGGACAGGGGAACACTGAAGCTTTCTTT
CASSLGQGNTEAFF
>TRBJ1-1|-|TRBV7-3|-
TGTGCCAGCAGCTTTCTTGGACTTGATGGGGAAGCTTTCTTT
CASSFLGLDGEAFF
>TRBJ1-1|-|TRBV28|-
TGTGCCGTCTACGTGGGGGGCACTGAAGCTTTCTTT
CAVYVGGTEAFF
>TRBJ2-7|-|TRBV7-2|-
TGTGCCAGCAGCTTTTTTCCCTCCTACGAGCAGTACTTC
CASSFFPSYEQYF
>TRBJ1-2|many|TRBV29-1|TRBD1
TGCAGCGTTGACCCCGGGACAGGGCTTTATCCAGAGTATGGCTACACCTTC
CSVDPGTGLYPEYGYTF
>TRBJ1-2|few|TRBV4-1|-
TGCGCCAGCAGCCCAAGTTTGAGTTACACTCCGAAACCCCTCTATGGCTACACCTTC
CASSPSLSYTPKPLYGYTF
>TRBJ2-1|-|TRBV24-1|-
TGTGCCACCAGTGATTTGTTATCGGAACACAATGAGCAGTTCTTC
CATSDLLSEHNEQFF
>TRBJ2-5|-|TRBV14|-
TGTGCCAGCAGGGTCGACGGAGGGGAGACCCAGTACTTC
CASRVDGGETQYF
>TRBJ2-4|-|TRBV6-6|TRBD2
TGTGCCAGTTCCAGGGGTAGCGGGAGTGAGAACATTCAGTACTTC
CASSRGSGSENIQYF
>TRBJ2-5|few|TRBV29-1|-
TGCAGCGTTGAAACCGACAGCCCCGAGACCCAGTACTTC
CSVETDSPETQYF
>TRBJ2-4|-|TRBV29-1|TRBD1
TGCAGCGCCGAGACAGGGGACCGAGCCAAAAACATTCAGTACTTC
CSAETGDRAKNIQYF
>TRBJ2-7|-|TRBV6-6|TRBD1
TGTGCCAGCAGCGCAGTCCGGACAGGGGAGGTCGAGCAGTACTTC
CASSAVRTGEVEQYF
>TRBJ1-1|-|TRBV12-3/TRBV12-4|TRBD1
TGTGCCAGCAGAGACTTGACAGGGGGGGGCTCTGAAGCTTTCTTT
CASRDLTGGGSEAFF
>TRBJ2-4|-|TRBV28|-
TGTGCCAGCAGTTTAGGATTCGCGGACATTCAGTACTTC
CASSLGFADIQYF
>TRBJ2-7|-|TRBV20-1|-
TGCAGTGCTAGTTCCCCCGGGACCGGGGGGCAGTACTTC
CSASSPGTGGQYF
>TRBJ1-5|-|TRBV9|-
TGTGCCAGCAGCCCTCCGGGTTGGGATCAGCCCCAGCATTTT
CASSPPGWDQPQHF
>TRBJ2-7|-|TRBV6-2/TRBV6-3|-
TGTGCCAGCCGGGCACACTTGAGCTCCTACGAGCAGTACTTC
CASRAHLSSYEQYF
>TRBJ2-7|-|TRBV7-8|TRBD1
TGTGCCAGCAGCGCTGGGGACAGAAAAGCCTACGAGCAGTACTTC
CASSAGDRKAYEQYF
>TRBJ2-7|few|TRBV6-6|-
TGTGCCAGCAGTCCCGGGAACCGAAAGCAGTACTTC
CASSPGNRKQYF
>TRBJ2-5|-|TRBV20-1|TRBD1
TGCAGTGCGCACTCCCAGGGGGCTGGGGGGGAGACCCAGTACTTC
CSAHSQGAGGETQYF
>TRBJ2-2|many|TRBV9|TRBD1
TGTGCCAGCAGCGTGGGACAGGGGGGTACCGGGGAGCTGTTTTTT
CASSVGQGGTGELFF
>TRBJ1-1|-|TRBV6-2/TRBV6-3|-
TGTGCCAGCAGCCTGGCCAGCACTGAAGCTTTCTTT
CASSLASTEAFF
>TRBJ2-7|-|TRBV5-1|TRBD1
TGCGCCAGCAGCTCCGGGACAGGGACGGCATACTACGAGCAGTACTTC
CASSSGTGTAYYEQYF
>TRBJ1-2|-|TRBV27|TRBD1
TGTGCCAGCAGTTTAGGGACAGGGGCCTATGGCTACACCTTC
CASSLGTGAYGYTF
>TRBJ2-7|-|TRBV13|-
TGTGCCAGCAGCTTAGCGAGGAGGTCCCACGAGCAGTACTTC
CASSLARRSHEQYF
>TRBJ2-1|-|TRBV20-1|TRBD2
TGCAGTGAGCGGGGGAGAGATTTTTTTTTGGATGAGCAGTTCTTC
CSERGRDFFLDEQFF
>TRBJ1-2|once|TRBV19|-
TGTGCCAGTAGTATTTGGAGGACCTCCTATGGCTACACCTTC
CASSIWRTSYGYTF
>TRBJ2-5|-|TRBV6-1|TRBD2
TGTGCCGCGGGACTAGCGGCACAAGAGACCCAGTACTTC
CAAGLAAQETQYF
>TRBJ2-7|-|TRBV5-1|-
TGCGCCAGCAGGGCAGCAGGATCGAACGAGCAGTACTTC
CASRAAGSNEQYF
>TRBJ1-4|few|TRBV4-3|TRBD1
TGCGCCAGCAGCCAAGAAGGGACAGGGGTGAATGAAAAACTGTTTTTT
CASSQEGTGVNEKLFF
>TRBJ1-5|-|TRBV28|-
TGTGCCAGCAGTTTGCTGCGGGGAGAAATTAATCAGCCCCAGCATTTT
CASSLLRGEINQPQHF
>TRBJ2-7|-|TRBV27|TRBD1
TGTGCCAGCAGTTTATCGACAGGGGGTTTCCACGAGCAGTACTTC
CASSLSTGGFHEQYF
>TRBJ1-5|-|TRBV20-1|-
TGCAGTGCTCAAGGGGACGACGGACCCCAGCATTTT
CSAQGDDGPQHF
>TRBJ2-3|few|TRBV20-1|-
TGCAGTGCTAGAGAATGGGGTTTAGCAGGGCCAGATACGCAGTATTTT
CSAREWGLAGPDTQYF
>TRBJ1-6|-|TRBV20-1|TRBD1
TGCAGTGCTAGGTCGGACAGGCCGGGTTCACCCCTCCACTTT
CSARSDRPGSPLHF
>TRBJ2-7|-|TRBV7-2|-
TGTACCAGCAGTATACAGGGACCCCGCTACGAGCAGTACTTC
CTSSIQGPRYEQYF
>TRBJ1-1|few|TRBV7-8|TRBD1
TGTGCCAGCAGCTTATCAGGGGGGCTGAACACTGAAGCTTTCTTT
CASSLSGGLNTEAFF
>TRBJ2-5|-|TRBV12-3/TRBV12-4|TRBD2
TGTGCCAGCAGTGGGCTAGCGGGAGTCGTGGGGGAGACCCAGTACTTC
CASSGLAGVVGETQYF
>TRBJ2-5|few|TRBV27|TRBD2
TGTGCCAGCAGCCGTCGACTAGCGGGAGCGCCGGGGGAGACCCAGTACTTC
CASSRRLAGAPGETQYF
>TRBJ1-3|few|TRBV5-1|-
TGCGCCAGCAGCCGGGACCCGAGCTCTGGAAACACCATATATTTT
CASSRDPSSGNTIYF
>TRBJ2-2|few|TRBV29-1|TRBD2
TGCAGCGTTGAAGATCCGCAGCGGGGGGCGGCCGGGGAGCTGTTTTTT
CSVEDPQRGAAGELFF
>TRBJ2-1|few|TRBV7-3|-
TGTGCCAGCAGCTTATTAGGGGGAGCGGGTGGCAATGAGCAGTTCTTC
CASSLLGGAGGNEQFF
>TRBJ1-2|-|TRBV5-5|-
TGTGCCAGCAGCTGGGACCTGGGGCTCTATGGCTACACCTTC
CASSWDLGLYGYTF
>TRBJ2-5|-|TRBV18|-
TGTGCCAGCTCTCACCGGGATGAGCCCCTGGAGACCCAGTACTTC
CASSHRDEPLETQYF
>TRBJ2-7|-|TRBV7-2|-
TGTGCCAGCAGCTCACTCGGGCAGGGTTCCATCGAGCAGTACTTC
CASSSLGQGSIEQYF
>TRBJ1-2|-|TRBV7-2|-
TGTGCCAGCAGCTTCGAGTATGGCTACACCTTC
CASSFEYGYTF
>TRBJ2-1|few|TRBV11-2|TRBD2
TGTGCCAGCAGCGACCAGGCCGAGTTTGCGGGAGGGGACAATGAGCAGTTCTTC
CASSDQAEFAGGDNEQFF
>TRBJ1-1|-|TRBV7-6|TRBD1
TGTGCCAGCAGCCCGGGACAGGGTAAGGTGAGGACTGAAGCTTTCTTT
CASSPGQGKVRTEAFF